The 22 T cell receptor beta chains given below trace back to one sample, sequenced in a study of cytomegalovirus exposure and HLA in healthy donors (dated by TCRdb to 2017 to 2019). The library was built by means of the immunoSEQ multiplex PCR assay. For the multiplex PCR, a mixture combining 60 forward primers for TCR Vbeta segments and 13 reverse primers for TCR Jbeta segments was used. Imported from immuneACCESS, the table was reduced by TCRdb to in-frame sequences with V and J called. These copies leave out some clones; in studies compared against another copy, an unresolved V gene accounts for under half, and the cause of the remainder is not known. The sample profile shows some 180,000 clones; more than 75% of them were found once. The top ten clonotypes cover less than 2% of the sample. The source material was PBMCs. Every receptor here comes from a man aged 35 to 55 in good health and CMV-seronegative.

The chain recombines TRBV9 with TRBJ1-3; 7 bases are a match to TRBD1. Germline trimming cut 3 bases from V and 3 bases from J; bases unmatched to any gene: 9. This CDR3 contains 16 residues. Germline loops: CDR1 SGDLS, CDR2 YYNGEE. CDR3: CASSEDQQGFGNTIYF. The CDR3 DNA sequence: TGTGCCAGCAGCGAAGATCAACAGGGGTTTGGAAACACCATATATTTT.

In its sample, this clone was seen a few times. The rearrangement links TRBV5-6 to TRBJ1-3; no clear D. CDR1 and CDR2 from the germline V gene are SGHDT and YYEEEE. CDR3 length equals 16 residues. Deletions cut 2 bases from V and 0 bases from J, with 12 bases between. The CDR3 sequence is CASSLPGVPSGNTIYF. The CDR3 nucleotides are TGTGCCAGCAGCTTACCGGGAGTCCCCTCTGGAAACACCATATATTTT. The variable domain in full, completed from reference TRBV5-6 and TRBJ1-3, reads DAGVTQSPTHLIKTRGQQVTLRCSPKSGHDTVSWYQQALGQGPQFIFQYYEEEERQRGNFPDRFSGHQFPNYSSELNVNALLLGDSALYLCASSLPGVPSGNTIYFGEGSWLTVV.

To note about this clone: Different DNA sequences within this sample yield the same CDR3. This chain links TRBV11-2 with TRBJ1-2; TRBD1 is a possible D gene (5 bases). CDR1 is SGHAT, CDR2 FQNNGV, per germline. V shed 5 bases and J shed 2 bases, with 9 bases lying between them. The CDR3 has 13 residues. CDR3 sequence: CASSPDTNYGYTF. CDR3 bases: TGTGCCAGCAGCCCGGACACGAACTATGGCTACACCTTC.

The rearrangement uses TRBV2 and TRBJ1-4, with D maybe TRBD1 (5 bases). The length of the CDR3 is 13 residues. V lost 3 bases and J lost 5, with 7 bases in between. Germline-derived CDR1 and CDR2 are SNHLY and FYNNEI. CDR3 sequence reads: CASSDRGNEKLFF. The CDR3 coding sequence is TGTGCCAGCAGTGATCGGGGGAATGAAAAACTGTTTTTT. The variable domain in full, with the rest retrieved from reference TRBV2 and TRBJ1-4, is EPEVTQTPSHQVTQMGQEVILRCVPISNHLYFYWYRQILGQKVEFLVSFYNNEISEKSEIFDDQFSVERPDGSNFTLKIRSTKLEDSAMYFCASSDRGNEKLFFGSGTQLSVL.

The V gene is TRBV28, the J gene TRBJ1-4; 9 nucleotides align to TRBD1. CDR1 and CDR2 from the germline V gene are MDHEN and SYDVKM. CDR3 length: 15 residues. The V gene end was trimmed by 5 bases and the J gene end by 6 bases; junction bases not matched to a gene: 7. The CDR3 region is CASSPSGQGDEKLFF. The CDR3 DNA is TGTGCCAGCAGTCCCTCGGGACAGGGTGATGAAAAACTGTTTTTT.

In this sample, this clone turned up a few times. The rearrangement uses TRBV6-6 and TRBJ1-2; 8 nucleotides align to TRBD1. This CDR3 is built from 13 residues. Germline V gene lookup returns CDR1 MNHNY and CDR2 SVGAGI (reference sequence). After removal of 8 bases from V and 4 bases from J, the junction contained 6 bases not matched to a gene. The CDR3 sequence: CASARQGIYGYTF. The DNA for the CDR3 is TGTGCCAGCGCGAGACAGGGGATCTATGGCTACACCTTC.

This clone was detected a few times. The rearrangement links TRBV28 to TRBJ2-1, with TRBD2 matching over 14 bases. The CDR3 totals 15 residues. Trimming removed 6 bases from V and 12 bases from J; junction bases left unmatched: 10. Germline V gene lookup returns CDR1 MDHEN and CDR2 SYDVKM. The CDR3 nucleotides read TGTGCCAGCAGCTCAGGGACTAGCGGGAGACGAGTGCAGTTCTTC. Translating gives CASSSGTSGRRVQFF.

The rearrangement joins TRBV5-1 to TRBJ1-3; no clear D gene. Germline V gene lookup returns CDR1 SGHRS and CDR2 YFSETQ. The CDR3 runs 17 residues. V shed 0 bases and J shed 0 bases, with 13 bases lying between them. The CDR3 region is CASSLVARGSSGNTIYF. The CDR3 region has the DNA TGCGCCAGCAGCTTGGTAGCGCGCGGGAGCTCTGGAAACACCATATATTTT.

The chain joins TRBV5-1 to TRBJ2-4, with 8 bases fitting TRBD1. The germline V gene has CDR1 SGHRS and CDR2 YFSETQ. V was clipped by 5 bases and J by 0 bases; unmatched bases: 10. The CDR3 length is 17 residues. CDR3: CASRSGTGDLAKNIQYF. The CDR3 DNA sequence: TGCGCCAGCAGGTCCGGGACAGGAGATCTAGCCAAAAACATTCAGTACTTC.

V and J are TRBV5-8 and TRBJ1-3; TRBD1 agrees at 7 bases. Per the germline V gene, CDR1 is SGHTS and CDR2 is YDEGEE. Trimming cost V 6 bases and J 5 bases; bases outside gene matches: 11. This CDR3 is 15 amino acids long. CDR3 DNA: TGTGCCAGCACACCGAGGACAGGACTAAGAAACACCATATATTTT. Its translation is CASTPRTGLRNTIYF.

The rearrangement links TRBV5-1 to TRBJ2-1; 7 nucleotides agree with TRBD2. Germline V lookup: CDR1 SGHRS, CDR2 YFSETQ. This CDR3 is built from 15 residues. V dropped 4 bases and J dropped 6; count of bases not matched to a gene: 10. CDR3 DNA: TGCGCCAGCAGCCACCTCTGGGAGGGCGCCAATGAGCAGTTCTTC. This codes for CASSHLWEGANEQFF.

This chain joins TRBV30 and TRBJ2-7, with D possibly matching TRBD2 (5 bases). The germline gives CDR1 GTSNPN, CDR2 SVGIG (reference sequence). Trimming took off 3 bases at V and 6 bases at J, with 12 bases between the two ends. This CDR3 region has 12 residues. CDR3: CAWRAGGGEQYF. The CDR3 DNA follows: TGTGCCTGGAGGGCAGGAGGCGGCGAGCAGTACTTC. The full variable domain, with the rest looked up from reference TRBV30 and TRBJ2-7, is SQTIHQWPATLVQPVGSPLSLECTVEGTSNPNLYWYRQAAGRGLQLLFYSVGIGQISSEVPQNLSASRPQDRQFILSSKKLLLSDSGFYLCAWRAGGGEQYFGPGTRLTVT.

The CDR3, as DNA: TGTGCCAGCAGCTTACAAGGGGGTCGTGTTGGGGATGAGCAGTTCTTC. Its translation: CASSLQGGRVGDEQFF. The genes are TRBV7-2 and TRBJ2-1, with a possible D match to TRBD1 (6 bases). Trimming removed 2 bases at V and 8 bases at J, with 19 bases between. The V gene's germline CDR1 is SGHTA and CDR2 FQGNSA. The CDR3 consists of 16 residues.

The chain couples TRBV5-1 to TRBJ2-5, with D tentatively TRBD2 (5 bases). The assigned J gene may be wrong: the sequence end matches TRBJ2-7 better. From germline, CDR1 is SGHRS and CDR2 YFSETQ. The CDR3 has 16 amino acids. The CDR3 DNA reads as TGCGCCAGCAGCGTCTACGGGGTCTCAAGCTCCTACGAGCAGTACTTC. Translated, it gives CASSVYGVSSSYEQYF.

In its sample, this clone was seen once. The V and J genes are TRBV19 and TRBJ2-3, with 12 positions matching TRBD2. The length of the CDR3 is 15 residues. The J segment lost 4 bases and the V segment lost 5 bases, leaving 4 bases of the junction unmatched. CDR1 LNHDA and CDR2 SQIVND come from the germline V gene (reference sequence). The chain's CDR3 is CASSPRLAGADTQYF. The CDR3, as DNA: TGTGCCAGTAGTCCTAGACTAGCGGGAGCAGATACGCAGTATTTT.

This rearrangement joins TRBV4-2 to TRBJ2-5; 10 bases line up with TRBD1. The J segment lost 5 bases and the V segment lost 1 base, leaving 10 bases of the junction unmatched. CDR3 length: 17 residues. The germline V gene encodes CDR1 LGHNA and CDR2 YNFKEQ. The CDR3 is CASSQGVRDRGFETQYF. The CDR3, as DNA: TGTGCCAGCAGCCAAGGTGTCCGGGACAGGGGTTTTGAGACCCAGTACTTC.

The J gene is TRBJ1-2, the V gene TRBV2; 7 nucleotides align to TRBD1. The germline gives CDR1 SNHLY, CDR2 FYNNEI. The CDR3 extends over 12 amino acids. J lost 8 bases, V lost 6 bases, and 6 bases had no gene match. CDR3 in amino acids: CASRTGQGGYTF. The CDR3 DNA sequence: TGTGCCAGCAGGACAGGGCAGGGGGGCTACACCTTC.

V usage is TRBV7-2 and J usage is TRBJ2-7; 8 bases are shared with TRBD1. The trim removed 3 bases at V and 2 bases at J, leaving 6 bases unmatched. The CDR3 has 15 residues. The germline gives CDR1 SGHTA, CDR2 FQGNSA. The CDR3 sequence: CASSLGPGQAYEQYF. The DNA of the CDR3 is TGTGCCAGCAGCTTGGGACCGGGACAGGCCTACGAGCAGTACTTC.

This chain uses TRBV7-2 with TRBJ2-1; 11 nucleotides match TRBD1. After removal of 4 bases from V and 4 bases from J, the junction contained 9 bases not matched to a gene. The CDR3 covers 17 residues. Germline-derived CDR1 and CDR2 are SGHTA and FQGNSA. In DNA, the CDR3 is TGTGCCAGCAGCTCGTTGGCCGGGACAGGGGGTTACAATGAGCAGTTCTTC. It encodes CASSSLAGTGGYNEQFF.

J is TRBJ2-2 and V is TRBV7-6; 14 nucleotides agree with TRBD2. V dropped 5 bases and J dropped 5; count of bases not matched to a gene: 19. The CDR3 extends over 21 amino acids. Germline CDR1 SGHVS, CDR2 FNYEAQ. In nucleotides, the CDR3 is TGTGCCAGCAGCCTTCCGGCCTTTGGGACTAGCGGGAGTGGTTGGACCGGGGAGCTGTTTTTT. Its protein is CASSLPAFGTSGSGWTGELFF.

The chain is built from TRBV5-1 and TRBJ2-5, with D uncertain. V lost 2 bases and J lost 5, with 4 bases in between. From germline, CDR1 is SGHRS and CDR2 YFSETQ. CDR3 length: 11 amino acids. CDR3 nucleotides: TGCGCCAGCAGCTTCCGGGAGACCCAGTACTTC. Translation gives CASSFRETQYF.

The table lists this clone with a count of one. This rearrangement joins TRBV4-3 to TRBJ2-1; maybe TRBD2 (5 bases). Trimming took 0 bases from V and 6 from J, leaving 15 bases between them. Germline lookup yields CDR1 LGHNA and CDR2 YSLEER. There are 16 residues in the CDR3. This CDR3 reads CASSQDRGLAFNEQFF. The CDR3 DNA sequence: TGCGCCAGCAGCCAAGATCGGGGTCTCGCCTTCAATGAGCAGTTCTTC.